One sample yielded the 6 T cell receptor beta chains listed below, sequenced in a study of cytomegalovirus exposure and HLA in healthy donors. This PCR relied on a set of 60 Vbeta primers and 13 Jbeta primers. Sequencing used immunoSEQ multiplex PCR; TCRdb keeps in-frame clones, though not all of them. The sample lists roughly 180,000 clones; roughly 9.4% were seen once. What was sequenced was PBMCs. The source of these receptors is a woman aged 30 to 39 in good health and CMV-seropositive.

This clone occurred a few times. V is TRBV5-1 and J is TRBJ1-5; the D is unclear. V dropped 3 bases and J dropped 3 bases, with 22 bases sitting between them. The CDR3 length is 18 residues. Germline CDR1 SGHRS, CDR2 YFSETQ. In DNA form, the CDR3 reads TGCGCCAGCAGCTCCCTTCTGTCCCTAGACCAGCTCAATCAGCCCCAGCATTTT. The encoded protein is CASSSLLSLDQLNQPQHF.

This clone was seen only a few times. This rearrangement joins TRBV7-6 to TRBJ2-7; the D is unclear. The CDR3 totals 13 residues. V lost 3 bases and J 0 bases, leaving 6 bases between the germline ends. Germline CDR1 SGHVS, CDR2 FNYEAQ. The CDR3 loop reads CASSFHTSYEQYF. In nucleotides, the CDR3 is TGTGCCAGCAGCTTTCACACCTCCTACGAGCAGTACTTC. The entire variable domain, with the rest obtained from reference TRBV7-6 and TRBJ2-7, is as follows: GAGVSQSPRYKVTKRGQDVALRCDPISGHVSLYWYRQALGQGPEFLTYFNYEAQQDKSGLPNDRFSAERPEGSISTLTIQRTEQRDSAMYRCASSFHTSYEQYFGPGTRLTVT.

This clone occurred a few times. The V gene is TRBV7-9, the J gene TRBJ1-4; 10 bases are a match to TRBD1. Germline loops: CDR1 SEHNR, CDR2 FQNEAQ (reference sequence). The ends lost 8 bases at V and 5 bases at J; junction bases unmatched: 5. This CDR3 is built from 14 residues. CDR3: CASLRDRGNEKLFF. DNA for the CDR3: TGTGCCAGCCTCCGGGACAGGGGAAATGAAAAACTGTTTTTT.

This chain links TRBV23-1 with TRBJ2-3, with 13 bases identical to TRBD2. TRBV23-1 is an ORF, with its function uncertain. V was clipped by 4 bases and J by 4 bases; unmatched bases: 11. The CDR3 loop spans 18 amino acids. CDR3 loop: CASSLQPGLAGSSDTQYF. Here the CDR3 DNA reads TGCGCCAGCAGTCTTCAACCGGGACTAGCGGGATCGTCAGATACGCAGTATTTT.

This clone was counted only a few times. The genes are TRBV11-2 and TRBJ2-5; D possibly corresponds to TRBD1 (6 bases). The V and J ends lost 5 bases and 1 base respectively, with 14 bases between them. CDR1 is SGHAT and CDR2 is FQNNGV in the germline V gene. The CDR3 is made up of 15 amino acids. The CDR3: CASSRTVLAQETQYF. The CDR3 coding sequence is TGTGCCAGCAGCCGGACAGTCTTAGCCCAAGAGACCCAGTACTTC. Full variable domain (remainder filled in from reference TRBV11-2 and TRBJ2-5): EAGVAQSPRYKIIEKRQSVAFWCNPISGHATLYWYQQILGQGPKLLIQFQNNGVVDDSQLPKDRFSAERLKGVDSTLKIQPAKLEDSAVYLCASSRTVLAQETQYFGPGTRLLVL.

This clone appeared a few times. V and J are TRBV11-2 and TRBJ2-7; no clear D gene. Germline assignment: CDR1 SGHAT and CDR2 FQNNGV. This CDR3 has 13 residues. V was cut by 3 bases and J by 1 base, with 7 bases left in between. The CDR3 is CASSFGTSYEQYF. In DNA, the CDR3 is TGTGCCAGCAGCTTCGGTACGTCCTACGAGCAGTACTTC.